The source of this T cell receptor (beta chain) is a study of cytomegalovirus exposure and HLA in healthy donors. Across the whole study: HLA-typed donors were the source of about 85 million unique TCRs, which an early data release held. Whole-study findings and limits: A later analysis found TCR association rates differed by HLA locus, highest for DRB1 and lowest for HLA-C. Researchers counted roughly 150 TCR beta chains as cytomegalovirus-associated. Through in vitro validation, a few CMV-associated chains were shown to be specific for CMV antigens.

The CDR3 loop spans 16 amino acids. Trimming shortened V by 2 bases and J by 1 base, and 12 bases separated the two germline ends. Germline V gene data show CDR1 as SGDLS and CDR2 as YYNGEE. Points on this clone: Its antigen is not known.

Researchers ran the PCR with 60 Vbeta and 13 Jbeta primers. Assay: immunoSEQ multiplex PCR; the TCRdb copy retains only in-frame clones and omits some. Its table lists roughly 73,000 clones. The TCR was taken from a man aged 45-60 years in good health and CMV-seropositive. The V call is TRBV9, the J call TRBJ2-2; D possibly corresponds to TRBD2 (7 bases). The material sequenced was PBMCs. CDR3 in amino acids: CASSVGGRGNTGELFF. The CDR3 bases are TGTGCCAGCAGCGTCGGGGGGCGAGGGAACACCGGGGAGCTGTTTTTT.